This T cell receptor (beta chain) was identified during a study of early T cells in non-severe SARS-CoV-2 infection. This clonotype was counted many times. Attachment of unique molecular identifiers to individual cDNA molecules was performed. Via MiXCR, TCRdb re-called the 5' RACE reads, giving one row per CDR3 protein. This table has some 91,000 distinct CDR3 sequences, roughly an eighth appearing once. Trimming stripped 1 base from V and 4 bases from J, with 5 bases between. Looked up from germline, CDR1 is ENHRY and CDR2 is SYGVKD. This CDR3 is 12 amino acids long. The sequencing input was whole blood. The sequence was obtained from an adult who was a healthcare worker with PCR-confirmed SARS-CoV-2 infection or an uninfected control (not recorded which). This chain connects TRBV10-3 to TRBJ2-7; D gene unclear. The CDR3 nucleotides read TGTGCCATCAGTGAGTTTGGGTACGAGCAGTACTTC. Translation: CAISEFGYEQYF.